In its sample, the clone carrying this T cell receptor beta chain is medium-sized. The repertoire was sequenced with immunoSEQ multiplex PCR; TCRdb's copy has only in-frame clones and lacks some. Of around 180,000 clones in the sample, under 85% are singletons; the top ten hold about 9.4%. This sample is drawn from a study of blood T cell repertoires in COVID-19. Deletions cut 0 bases from V and 6 bases from J, with 5 bases between. The CDR3 covers 12 residues. Germline-derived CDR1 and CDR2 are SGHDT and YYEEEE. The specimen sequenced was peripheral blood. The TCR comes from a woman of 80 years or more with acute or convalescent COVID-19. The rearrangement joins TRBV5-6 to TRBJ2-3; D remains unclear. CDR3 amino acids: CASSLVQDTQYF. The CDR3, as DNA: TGTGCCAGCAGCTTGGTGCAGGATACGCAGTATTTT.